This T cell receptor (beta chain) was captured in a study of T-cell memory formation after mild COVID-19 (dated by TCRdb to about 2021). As for the study more broadly: TCR sequence clusters from the two donors were found to be largely donor specific. In a couple of donors, T-cell clones that expanded and contracted after mild COVID-19 were tracked by sequencing TCRalpha and TCRbeta repertoires over time. The cohort comprised two young, previously healthy adult volunteers, one female and one male. The research as a whole found: Contracting CD4+ clones turned up mainly in the CM and EM memory subsets, whereas EMRA was where CD8+ clones were enriched. Some responding clones were detected in pre-infection memory, which suggested that pre-existing cross-reactive memory T cells had joined the SARS-CoV-2 response. The study included only a couple of mild cases, and larger cohorts that include severe cases with pre-infection samples were judged to be necessary. Balanced CD4/CD8 phenotypes were observed for clones contracting from day 15 to 85, whereas a bias towards CD4+ was observed for a second wave of clones expanding from day 15 to 37. The second-wave clones that peaked on day 37 were not confirmed to be SARS-CoV-2 specific.

Ficoll-Paque density gradient centrifugation was used to isolate PBMCs. In this sample, this clonotype turned up a few times. Its antigen remains unidentified. No per-base quality is available; no much larger clone lies one base away. Instrument used: Illumina NovaSeq 6000. Using 5'RACE with constant-segment primers, TCRalpha and TCRbeta cDNA libraries were constructed, with sample barcodes and unique molecular identifiers added in the process. RNA was extracted from every sample with Trizol reagent. Amplification of the libraries took two PCR steps, and the second step added a second sample barcode plus Illumina TruSeq adapters. Libraries were sequenced on an Illumina NovaSeq with 2 x 150 bp paired-end reads. The authors' analysis ran thus. Reads were demultiplexed and collapsed into UMI-guided consensus sequences with migec v1.2.7. Using mixcr v2.1.11, UMI consensuses were aligned to TRA and TRB V and J templates and then assembled into clonotypes. A clonotype was counted as expanded or contracted only if both edgeR and NoisET called the change significant, with noise models trained on biological replicates. For edgeR calls, the thresholds were a false discovery rate-adjusted p below 0.01 and a log2 fold-change of 1. As an exploratory analysis of dynamics, PCA with hierarchical clustering was applied to max-normalized trajectories of the 1000 most abundant clonotypes. Each responding clone was given a CD4 or CD8 phenotype based on the CD4+ and CD8+ repertoires, which had been sequenced separately. TCRdb trimmed the raw reads at Q25, called clones with MiXCR and kept productive beta chains. For every CDR3 protein sequence, its rows merge into one entry that carries the most common genes and DNA. The V and J calls shown here were made by TCRdb, not taken from the authors' results. Recorded for this sample are some 88,000 distinct CDR3 sequences; around a quarter of them occurred a single time. The ten top clones hold around 45% of the sample.

V drops 2 bases and J drops 3 bases, leaving 6 bases in between. The CDR3 has 12 amino acids, counting the end cysteine and phenylalanine. Of the read, only the CDR3 DNA is kept; its 36 bases are in frame from base 1. As encoded in the germline V gene, CDR1 is SGHRS while CDR2 is YFSETQ. The TCR was taken from a man between 18 and 29 years old who had mild COVID-19 (a few samples of this study predate the infection). The sample titles of this study are shuffled in the database, so cell type and time point are left out; the donor was told from shared clones. This chain joins TRBV5-1 to TRBJ2-7; the D gene cannot be named for sure. The sample comprised PBMCs or a T cell subset sorted from them (not recorded which). CDR3 reads: CASSFFGYEQYF. DNA sequence: TGCGCCAGCAGCTTCTTCGGCTACGAGCAGTACTTC.